Below, 2 T cell receptor beta chains from the same sample are listed, as sequenced in a study of identical twins. TCRdb itself ran the 5' RACE reads through MiXCR, one entry per CDR3 protein. The repertoire holds fewer than 350,000 distinct CDR3 sequences, with 8% to 9% as singletons. These data also featured in a second study, about yellow fever vaccine responses in identical twins.

Source material: memory (CD45RO+) T cells sorted from blood. Receptors were obtained from a woman younger than 30 in good health.

There are many counts of this clonotype. This sequence joins TRBV20-1 and TRBJ1-2; 7 bases align to TRBD1. The CDR3 is 14 amino acids. Looked up from germline, CDR1 is DFQATT and CDR2 is SNEGSKA (reference sequence). The ends lost 2 bases at V and 3 bases at J; junction bases unmatched: 6. DNA for the CDR3: TGCAGTGCTAGAAGACAGGGTGATTACTATGGCTACACCTTC. The encoded protein is CSARRQGDYYGYTF.

This clonotype was observed at least ten times. This chain joins TRBV6-2 or TRBV6-3 and TRBJ1-6; 9 bases agree with TRBD1. In germline, CDR1 is MNHEY, CDR2 SVGEGT. The CDR3 is 14 amino acids. With 4 bases clipped from V and 9 bases from J, the junction kept 4 bases outside the gene matches. CDR3 in DNA: TGTGCCAGCAGTTCCGGGACAGGGTTTTCACCCCTCCACTTT. Its translation is CASSSGTGFSPLHF.